This TCR beta chain is drawn from a study of cytomegalovirus exposure and HLA in healthy donors. Generated by immunoSEQ multiplex PCR, the TCRdb table keeps only in-frame clones and is missing some. The table lists roughly 150,000 clones, less than 90% of them singletons, with 10% in the top ten. V dropped 2 bases and J dropped 5 bases, with 16 bases sitting between them. In germline, CDR1 is SGHDT, CDR2 YYEEEE. This CDR3 region has 15 residues. This chain links TRBV5-6 with TRBJ1-2; possible D gene TRBD1, 5 bases. Sequencing used PBMCs. The TCR comes from a man aged 30-40 years in good health and CMV-seropositive. This chain's CDR3 is CASSFVASGGYGYTF. In DNA, the CDR3 is TGTGCCAGCAGCTTCGTTGCATCCGGGGGATATGGCTACACCTTC.